This T cell receptor beta chain was captured by sequencing in a study of blood T cell repertoires in COVID-19. Across the study: Samples representing acute and convalescent COVID-19 were sourced from the United States, Italy and Spain. PBMCs, B-cell-depleted T cells, or T cells provided the cDNA or gDNA that made up the material.

V dropped 4 bases and J dropped 8 bases, with 8 bases sitting between them. Germline V gene data show CDR1 as LGHDT and CDR2 as YNNKEL (reference sequence). The CDR3 totals 12 residues. Original processing notes: Amplifying reference gene primers gave estimates of nucleated cell counts. TCRdb's table, derived via immunoSEQ multiplex PCR, lists solely in-frame clones and lacks some. The D gene and trimming were derived from the DNA, and the V and J assignments and clone size from that table. The profile shows around 250,000 clones, 80% to 90% of them singletons. The source of this sequence is an elderly man with acute or convalescent COVID-19. The material sequenced was peripheral blood. The chain combines TRBV3-1 (or the pseudogene TRBV3-2) with TRBJ2-2; D call uncertain. CDR3 protein: CASSPRLGELFF. DNA for the CDR3: TGTGCCAGCAGCCCTAGGTTGGGGGAGCTGTTTTTT.